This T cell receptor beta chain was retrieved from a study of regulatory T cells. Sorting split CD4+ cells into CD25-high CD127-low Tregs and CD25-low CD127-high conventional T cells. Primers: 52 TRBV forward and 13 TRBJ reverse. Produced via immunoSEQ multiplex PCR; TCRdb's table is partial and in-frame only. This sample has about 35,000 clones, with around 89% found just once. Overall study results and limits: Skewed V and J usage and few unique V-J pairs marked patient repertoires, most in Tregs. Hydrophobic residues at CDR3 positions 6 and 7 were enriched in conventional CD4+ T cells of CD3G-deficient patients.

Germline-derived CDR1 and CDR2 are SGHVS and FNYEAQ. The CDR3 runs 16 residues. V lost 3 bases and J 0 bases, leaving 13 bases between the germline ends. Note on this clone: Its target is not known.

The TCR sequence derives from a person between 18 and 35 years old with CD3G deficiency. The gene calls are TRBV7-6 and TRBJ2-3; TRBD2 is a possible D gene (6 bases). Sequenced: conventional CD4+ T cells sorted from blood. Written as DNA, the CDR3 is TGTGCCAGCAGCTTGGGAGCGGGCCAAAGCACAGATACGCAGTATTTT. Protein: CASSLGAGQSTDTQYF.